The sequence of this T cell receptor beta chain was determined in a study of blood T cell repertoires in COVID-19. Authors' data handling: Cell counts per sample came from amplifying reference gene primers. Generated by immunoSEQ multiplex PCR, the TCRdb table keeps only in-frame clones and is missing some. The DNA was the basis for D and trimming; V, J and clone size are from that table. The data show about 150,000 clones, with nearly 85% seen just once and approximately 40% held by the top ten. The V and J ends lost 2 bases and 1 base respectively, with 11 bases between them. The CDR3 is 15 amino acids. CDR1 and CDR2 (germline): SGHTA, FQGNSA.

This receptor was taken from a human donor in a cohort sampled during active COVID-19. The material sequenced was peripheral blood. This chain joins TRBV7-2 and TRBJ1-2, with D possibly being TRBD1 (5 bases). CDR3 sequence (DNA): TGTGCCAGCAGCTTACAGGGTAACCTTAACTATGGCTACACCTTC. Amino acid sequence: CASSLQGNLNYGYTF. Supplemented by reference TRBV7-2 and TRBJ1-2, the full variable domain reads GAGVSQSPSNKVTEKGKDVELRCDPISGHTALYWYRQSLGQGLEFLIYFQGNSAPDKSGLPSDRFSAERTGGSVSTLTIQRTQQEDSAVYLCASSLQGNLNYGYTFGSGTRLTVV.